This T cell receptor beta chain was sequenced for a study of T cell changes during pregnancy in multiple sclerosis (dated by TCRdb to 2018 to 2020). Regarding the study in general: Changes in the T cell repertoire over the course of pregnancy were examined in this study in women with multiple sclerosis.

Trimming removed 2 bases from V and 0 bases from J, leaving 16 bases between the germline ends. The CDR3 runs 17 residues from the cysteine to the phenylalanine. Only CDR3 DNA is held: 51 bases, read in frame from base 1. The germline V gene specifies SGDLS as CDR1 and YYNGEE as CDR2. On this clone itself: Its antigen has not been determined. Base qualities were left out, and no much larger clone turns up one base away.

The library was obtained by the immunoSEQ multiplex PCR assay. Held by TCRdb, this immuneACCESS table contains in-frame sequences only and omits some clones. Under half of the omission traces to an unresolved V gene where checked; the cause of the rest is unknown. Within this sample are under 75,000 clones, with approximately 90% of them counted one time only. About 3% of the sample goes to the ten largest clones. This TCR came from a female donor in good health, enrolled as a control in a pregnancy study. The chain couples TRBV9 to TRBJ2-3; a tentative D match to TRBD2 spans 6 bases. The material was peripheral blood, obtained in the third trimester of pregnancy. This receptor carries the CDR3 CASSVLGLIASTDTQYF. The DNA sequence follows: TGTGCCAGCAGCGTGTTAGGACTAATAGCTAGCACAGATACGCAGTATTTT. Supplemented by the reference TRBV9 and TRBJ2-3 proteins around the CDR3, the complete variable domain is DSGVTQTPKHLITATGQRVTLRCSPRSGDLSVYWYQQSLDQGLQFLIQYYNGEERAKGNILERFSAQQFPDLHSELNLSSLELGDSALYFCASSVLGLIASTDTQYFGPGTRLTVL.